A single sample gave rise to the 8 T cell receptor beta chains below, sequenced in a study of lymphopenia after photon versus proton radiotherapy. TCRdb keeps only in-frame clones here, not all; method: immunoSEQ multiplex PCR. This sample yields about 20,000 clones, of which 80% to 95% are seen a single time; roughly a tenth belongs to the top ten. Material: peripheral blood, obtained from a patient treated with proton-based radiotherapy. The receptors were gathered from a woman in her 70s with pancreatic cancer. Some clones in this sample may be carry-over from other donors' samples.

The V and J genes are TRBV6-4 and TRBJ1-2, with a possible D match to TRBD1 (6 bases). CDR3 size: 12 residues. CDR1 MRHNA and CDR2 SNTAGT come from the germline V gene. The V and J ends lost 2 bases and 8 bases respectively, with 9 bases between them. For the CDR3, the DNA is TGTGCCAGCAGTGACGGGGGCGGAGGCTACACCTTC. Its protein product is CASSDGGGGYTF.

The chain carries TRBV29-1 and TRBJ1-3; no reliable D call. The CDR3 is 11 amino acids. V shed 4 bases and J shed 3 bases, with 4 bases lying between them. CDR1 and CDR2 from the germline V gene are SQVTM and ANQGSEA. Here the CDR3 reads CSVGVGNTIYF. CDR3 nucleotides: TGCAGCGTTGGAGTTGGAAACACCATATATTTT.

The rearrangement joins TRBV28 to TRBJ2-5; D might be TRBD1 (7 bases). In germline, CDR1 is MDHEN, CDR2 SYDVKM. V shed 3 bases and J shed 5 bases, with 19 bases lying between them. This CDR3 has 16 amino acids. This chain's CDR3 is CASSLIKGRGVETQYF. CDR3 in DNA: TGTGCCAGCAGTTTGATTAAGGGCAGGGGGGTGGAGACCCAGTACTTC.

This clone was observed once. V gene TRBV23-1 combines with J gene TRBJ1-4; D is perhaps TRBD1 (5 bases). TRBV23-1 is an ORF, and what it does is uncertain. This CDR3 has 17 residues. The germline V and J ends were trimmed by 0 bases and 8 bases, with 19 bases remaining between them. Written as DNA, the CDR3 is TGCGCCAGCAGTCAATCGCGACTGGGGACGCTGAGAGAAAAACTGTTTTTT. It yields the protein CASSQSRLGTLREKLFF.

The chain uses TRBV10-3 and TRBJ2-3; D gene ambiguous. CDR1 is ENHRY, CDR2 SYGVKD, per germline. The CDR3 contains 14 residues. V lost 1 base to trimming and J lost 0 bases, with 5 bases between them. The CDR3 sequence: CAISEFSSTDTQYF. The CDR3 region has the DNA TGTGCCATCAGTGAGTTCTCTAGCACAGATACGCAGTATTTT.

Written as DNA, the CDR3 is TGTGCCAGCAGCTCCCTAGGACAGGGCATATATTTT. This sequence encodes CASSSLGQGIYF. This chain connects TRBV7-9 to TRBJ1-3; TRBD1 matches at 8 bases. CDR3 length equals 12 residues. Germline CDR1 and CDR2: SEHNR and FQNEAQ (reference sequence). The J segment lost 12 bases and the V segment lost 4 bases, leaving 5 bases of the junction unmatched.

This clone was seen a few times. The rearrangement joins TRBV5-1 to TRBJ2-7, with 11 bases identical to TRBD2. Germline V gene lookup returns CDR1 SGHRS and CDR2 YFSETQ. This CDR3 region has 18 residues. V lost 0 bases and J lost 1; bases outside the gene matches: 9. The CDR3 coding sequence is TGCGCCAGCAGCTTGGGGGGGACTAGCGGACTCATTTCCTACGAGCAGTACTTC. It encodes CASSLGGTSGLISYEQYF.

The V call is TRBV28, the J call TRBJ1-6; TRBD1 matches at 8 bases. The V and J ends lost 1 base and 6 bases, in that order; junction bases with no gene match: 2. There are 15 residues in the CDR3. The germline V gene encodes CDR1 MDHEN and CDR2 SYDVKM. The CDR3 region has the DNA TGTGCCAGCAGTTTATCAGGGGGCACTAATTCACCCCTCCACTTT. Encoded protein: CASSLSGGTNSPLHF.